This is a list of T cell receptor beta chains from one sample in a study of response to subunit inactivated influenza vaccine. TCRdb independently ran MiXCR on the RT-PCR reads; one entry per CDR3 protein. Of 530,000 or so distinct CDR3 sequences detected, roughly 25% appear once; the ten largest clones hold 1.5% to 2%. The source was CD4+ T cells sorted from PBMCs, collected about 5 days after vaccination. Receptors originate from a man aged 50 or older who received an inactivated influenza vaccine. Each CDR3 is given with its conserved first and last residue. Fields, in order: J gene, D gene, clone size, V gene, CDR3 DNA, CDR3 protein. A D gene is named only where the DNA matches it firmly. Size is omitted from some rows. Given values are once, few, many or a class for expanded clones.

TRBJ2-7	-	-	TRBV6-2/TRBV6-3	TGTGCCAGCAGTTACCTAACCCCACGGGGGTCGGGGGAGCAGTACTTC	CASSYLTPRGSGEQYF
TRBJ2-1	TRBD2	-	TRBV7-6	TGTGCCAGCAGCCCTAGACTAGCGGGATGGAATGAGCAGTTCTTC	CASSPRLAGWNEQFF
TRBJ2-1	TRBD2	few	TRBV4-2	TGTGCCAGCAGCCTGCCAAGAGGGGCTAGCGGTTACAATGAGCAGTTCTTC	CASSLPRGASGYNEQFF
TRBJ1-3	-	few	TRBV12-3/TRBV12-4	TGTGCCAGCACCCGGACCTCTGGAAACACCATATATTTT	CASTRTSGNTIYF
TRBJ2-3	-	-	TRBV5-1	TGCGCCAGCAGCTTGATCCCCACAGATACGCAGTATTTT	CASSLIPTDTQYF
TRBJ2-3	-	many	TRBV20-1	TGCAGTGCTAGAAGGAGGGGTAGCACAGATACGCAGTATTTT	CSARRRGSTDTQYF
TRBJ2-1	TRBD1	many	TRBV7-2	TGTGCCAGCAGCTTAGCGCAGGGACAGGGCCCCCATGAGCAGTTCTTC	CASSLAQGQGPHEQFF
TRBJ2-3	TRBD2	-	TRBV6-5	TGTGCCAGCAGTTACTTTTCCGGGACTAGCGGGGTCATAACAGATACGCAGTATTTT	CASSYFSGTSGVITDTQYF
TRBJ2-7	TRBD1	few	TRBV10-3	TGTGCCATCAGTGATCAAGGGCCAGGACAGGGTCGAGGGGAGCAGTACTTC	CAISDQGPGQGRGEQYF
TRBJ2-3	-	-	TRBV4-3	TGCGCCAGCAGCCCCGAGGGACGACGCACAGATACGCAGTATTTT	CASSPEGRRTDTQYF
TRBJ1-1	-	-	TRBV28	TGTGCCAGCAGTTTATGGGGCAGGAACACTGAAGCTTTCTTT	CASSLWGRNTEAFF
TRBJ2-7	-	few	TRBV29-1	TGCAGCGTCTCACTTGGGAGGGGGACGGGGGAGCAGTACTTC	CSVSLGRGTGEQYF
TRBJ1-2	-	few	TRBV5-1	TGCGCCAGCAGCTTGCTGTCGAGCCTTAACTATGGCTACACCTTC	CASSLLSSLNYGYTF
TRBJ2-1	-	-	TRBV6-5	TGTGCCAGCAGTTCAATAAGTGAGCAGTTCTTC	CASSSISEQFF
TRBJ2-5	TRBD1	-	TRBV7-7	TGTGCCAGCAGCTTAGTGGGGACAGGGCAAGAGACCCAGTACTTC	CASSLVGTGQETQYF